This is a list of T cell receptor beta chains from one sample in a study of blood T cells in healthy people across ages. In TCRdb, the 5' RACE reads were re-called with MiXCR into one record per CDR3 protein. Of almost 800,000 distinct CDR3 sequences listed, 58% are singletons. Material: blood. Receptors originate from a man aged 30 to 45 in good health. Each CDR3 is given with its conserved first and last residue. The D gene is left open where the match is weak. Some rows mark clone size as missing; the rest say once, few, many or name a class of expanded clone.

clone size	D gene	V gene	J gene	CDR3 DNA	CDR3 protein
NA	TRBD1	TRBV15	TRBJ2-7	TGTGCCACCAGCATGGGGCGACAGGGGCTCCCCGAGCAGTACTTC	CATSMGRQGLPEQYF
NA	NA	TRBV9	TRBJ2-1	TGTGCCAGCAGCGTAGGTTGGGGAGGAGGGTGGAATGAGCAGTTCTTC	CASSVGWGGGWNEQFF
NA	TRBD2	TRBV4-3	TRBJ2-7	TGCGCCAGCAGCCAAGTTAGCGGGAGGATGTACGAGCAGTACTTC	CASSQVSGRMYEQYF
many	NA	TRBV6-5	TRBJ2-1	TGTGCCAGCAGTCCCGGGGTATCTAAGCACAATGAGCAGTTCTTC	CASSPGVSKHNEQFF
NA	NA	TRBV2	TRBJ1-2	TGTGCCAGCAGTGTGGGCAGCCCGGGCTATGGCTACACCTTC	CASSVGSPGYGYTF
NA	NA	TRBV7-2	TRBJ1-1	TGTGCCAGCAGCTTAGCGATCGCCCCCGGGGAAGCTTTCTTT	CASSLAIAPGEAFF
NA	NA	TRBV10-3	TRBJ1-1	TGTGCCATCAGTGTAAGTCAGAACACTGAAGCTTTCTTT	CAISVSQNTEAFF
NA	NA	TRBV7-2	TRBJ2-7	TGTGCCAGCAGCTTCACTCACCTTTCCTACGAGCAGTACTTC	CASSFTHLSYEQYF
NA	NA	TRBV29-1	TRBJ2-1	TGCAGCGTTGAAATGCCGGGACTGTTGGGAGATGAGTTCTTC	CSVEMPGLLGDEFF
NA	TRBD1	TRBV12-5	TRBJ2-1	TGTGCTAGTGGTTTGGTACTGGACAGGGTATCCTACAATGAGCAGTTCTTC	CASGLVLDRVSYNEQFF
NA	TRBD1	TRBV6-2/TRBV6-3	TRBJ1-1	TGTGCCAGCAGTGACCGGACAGGATACACTGAAGCTTTCTTT	CASSDRTGYTEAFF
NA	TRBD1	TRBV12-3/TRBV12-4	TRBJ2-7	TGTGCCAGCAGTTCAGGACAGGGCTCCTACAATGAGCAGTACTTC	CASSSGQGSYNEQYF
NA	NA	TRBV7-9	TRBJ2-1	TGTGCCAGCAGCTTATTTGTGTCCCCGCCGACGGGGGTTACATACAATGAGCAGTTCTTC	CASSLFVSPPTGVTYNEQFF
NA	TRBD1	TRBV20-1	TRBJ2-7	TGCAGTGCAACCGGGACAGCGTACGAGCAGTACTTC	CSATGTAYEQYF
NA	NA	TRBV20-1	TRBJ2-2	TGCAGTGCCCATGGGGAGTCTGTCACCGGGGAGCTGTTTTTT	CSAHGESVTGELFF
NA	NA	TRBV7-9	TRBJ1-2	TGTGCCAGCAGCTTTGGGATTAACTATGGCTACACCTTC	CASSFGINYGYTF
NA	NA	TRBV11-1	TRBJ2-7	TGTGCCAGCAGCTTGCTCCGGACGTCCATCCACGAGCAGTACTTC	CASSLLRTSIHEQYF
NA	TRBD1	TRBV20-1	TRBJ1-5	TGCAGTGCTAGGGGGACAGGGTTTCAGCCCCAGCATTTT	CSARGTGFQPQHF
few	NA	TRBV5-5	TRBJ2-7	TGTGCCAGCAGCTCCGGGACCGGGACTCGCGAGCAGTACTTC	CASSSGTGTREQYF
NA	NA	TRBV25-1	TRBJ1-2	TGTGCCAGCAGTGACGGGGGGGGAGGTGGTTATGGCTACACCTTC	CASSDGGGGGYGYTF
NA	TRBD1	TRBV5-4	TRBJ2-2	TGTGCCAGCAGCGACAGGGCCGGGGAGCTGTTTTTT	CASSDRAGELFF
NA	TRBD1	TRBV7-9	TRBJ2-1	TGTGCCAGCAGCTTAGCAGGGGGCCTTTGGAATGAGCAGTTCTTC	CASSLAGGLWNEQFF
NA	NA	TRBV20-1	TRBJ2-7	TGCAGTGCTAGGCTACCACCCTACGAGCAGTACTTC	CSARLPPYEQYF
NA	NA	TRBV20-1	TRBJ2-1	TGCAGTGCTGGGACCGATTCCTACAATGAGCAGTTCTTC	CSAGTDSYNEQFF
once	NA	TRBV7-9	TRBJ2-3	TGTGCCGCATGGGGGGCGCAACTGTCCTCTAGCACAGATACGCAGTATTTT	CAAWGAQLSSSTDTQYF
few	NA	TRBV10-2	TRBJ1-2	TGCGCCAGCGGACCAGGCGGGGTGCATCTCTATGGCTACACCTTC	CASGPGGVHLYGYTF
NA	TRBD1	TRBV29-1	TRBJ2-1	TGCTGCGTGGGACAGGGGATGGGCAATGAGCAGTTCTTC	CCVGQGMGNEQFF
NA	NA	TRBV6-1	TRBJ1-2	TGTGCCAGCAGAGCGGTAGGGACGGGCTATGGCTACACCTTC	CASRAVGTGYGYTF
NA	NA	TRBV28	TRBJ1-5	TGTGCCAGCATTCCAGGGTTCGATCAGCCCCAGCATTTT	CASIPGFDQPQHF
NA	TRBD1	TRBV14	TRBJ1-6	TGTGCCAGCAGCCCTGCCCCCCACCCCGCAGGGGGCAATTCACCCCTCCACTTT	CASSPAPHPAGGNSPLHF
NA	NA	TRBV27	TRBJ1-6	TGTGCCAGCAGTTTAAGGCCAGGGGAGTATTCACCCCTCCACTTT	CASSLRPGEYSPLHF
NA	NA	TRBV20-1	TRBJ1-3	TGCAGTGCTAGAGAAGGGGGGGACGGTCCGACCTCTGGAAACACCATATATTTT	CSAREGGDGPTSGNTIYF
NA	NA	TRBV11-2	TRBJ1-2	TGTGCCAGCAGCTCCCCTACAGGGAGGTCGGCTGGCTACACCTTC	CASSSPTGRSAGYTF
few	NA	TRBV20-1	TRBJ2-5	TGCAGTGCTAGGGGGTCAGTGGGGGAGACCCAGTACTTC	CSARGSVGETQYF
NA	TRBD1	TRBV6-5	TRBJ2-7	TGTGCCAGCAGTTACTCCTCGGGACAGACTATGTACGAGCAGTACTTC	CASSYSSGQTMYEQYF
NA	TRBD2	TRBV7-2	TRBJ2-5	TGTGCCAGCAGCAGCGGACTAGCGGGAGGGCACGAGACCCAGTACTTC	CASSSGLAGGHETQYF
few	NA	TRBV29-1	TRBJ2-1	TGCAGCGTTGGTCTGGGCACGCTCAATGAGCAGTTCTTC	CSVGLGTLNEQFF
few	NA	TRBV20-1	TRBJ2-3	TGCAGTGCTGCTATCCAGGAATACACAGATACGCAGTATTTT	CSAAIQEYTDTQYF
once	NA	TRBV20-1	TRBJ2-3	TGCAGTGCTCAAGGACGGGTGGTAGCAGATACGCAGTATTTT	CSAQGRVVADTQYF
NA	NA	TRBV4-2	TRBJ1-2	TGTGCCAGCAGCCAAGAGATTACTAACTATGGCTACACCTTC	CASSQEITNYGYTF
NA	TRBD2	TRBV12-3/TRBV12-4	TRBJ2-4	TGTGCCAGCAGTGTAACGGGGGGGAGGGCCAAAAACATTCAGTACTTC	CASSVTGGRAKNIQYF
NA	NA	TRBV4-2	TRBJ2-1	TGTGCCAGCAGTCCTGGGTATTCCTACGAGCAGTTCTTC	CASSPGYSYEQFF
few	NA	TRBV20-1	TRBJ1-2	TGCAGTGCCCCGACTGGCGGAGCTAACTATGGCTACACCTTC	CSAPTGGANYGYTF
NA	TRBD2	TRBV2	TRBJ2-5	TGTGCCAGCAGTGGATATTTTGGCAGCGGGACTAAGGAGACCCAGTACTTC	CASSGYFGSGTKETQYF